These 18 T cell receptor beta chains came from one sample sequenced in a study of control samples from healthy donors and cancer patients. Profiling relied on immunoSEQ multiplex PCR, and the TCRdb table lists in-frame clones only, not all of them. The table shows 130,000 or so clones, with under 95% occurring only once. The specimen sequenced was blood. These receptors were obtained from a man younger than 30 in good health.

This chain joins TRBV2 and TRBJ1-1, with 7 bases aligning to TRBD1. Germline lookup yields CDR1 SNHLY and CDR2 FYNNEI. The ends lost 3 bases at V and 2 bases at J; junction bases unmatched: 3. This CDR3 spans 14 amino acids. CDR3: CASSERQGNTEAFF. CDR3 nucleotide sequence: TGTGCCAGCAGTGAGCGACAGGGCAACACTGAAGCTTTCTTT.

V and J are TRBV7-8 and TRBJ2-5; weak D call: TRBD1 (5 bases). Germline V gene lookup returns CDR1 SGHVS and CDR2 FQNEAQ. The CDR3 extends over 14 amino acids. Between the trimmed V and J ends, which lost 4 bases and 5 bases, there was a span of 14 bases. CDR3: CASSSVAGRETQYF. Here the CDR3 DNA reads TGTGCCAGCAGCTCAGTGGCAGGGCGGGAGACCCAGTACTTC.

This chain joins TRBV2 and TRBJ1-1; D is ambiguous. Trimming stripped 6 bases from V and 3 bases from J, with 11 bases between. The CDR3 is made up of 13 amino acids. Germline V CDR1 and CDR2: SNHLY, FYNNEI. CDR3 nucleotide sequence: TGTGCCAGCAGAAAGGGCCTTTACACTGAAGCTTTCTTT. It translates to CASRKGLYTEAFF.

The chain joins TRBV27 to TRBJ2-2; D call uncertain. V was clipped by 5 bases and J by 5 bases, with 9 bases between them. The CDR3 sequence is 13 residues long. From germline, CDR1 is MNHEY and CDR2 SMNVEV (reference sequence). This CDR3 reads CASSPMGTGELFF. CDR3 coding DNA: TGTGCCAGCAGTCCCATGGGGACCGGGGAGCTGTTTTTT.

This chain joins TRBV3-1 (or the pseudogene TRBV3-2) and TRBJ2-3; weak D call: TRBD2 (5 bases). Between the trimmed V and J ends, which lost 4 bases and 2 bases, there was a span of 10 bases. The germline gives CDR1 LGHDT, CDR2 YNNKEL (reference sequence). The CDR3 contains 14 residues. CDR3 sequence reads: CASSPRGVTDTQYF. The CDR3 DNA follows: TGTGCCAGCAGCCCTCGGGGTGTCACAGATACGCAGTATTTT.

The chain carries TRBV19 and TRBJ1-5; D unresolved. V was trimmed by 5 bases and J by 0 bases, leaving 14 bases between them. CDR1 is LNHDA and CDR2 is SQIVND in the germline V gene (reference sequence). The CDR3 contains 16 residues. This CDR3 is CASSQSGGHSNQPQHF. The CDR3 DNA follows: TGTGCCAGTAGTCAATCCGGAGGGCATAGCAATCAGCCCCAGCATTTT. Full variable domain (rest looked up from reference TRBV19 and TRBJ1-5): DGGITQSPKYLFRKEGQNVTLSCEQNLNHDAMYWYRQDPGQGLRLIYYSQIVNDFQKGDIAEGYSVSREKKESFPLTVTSAQKNPTAFYLCASSQSGGHSNQPQHFGDGTRLSIL.

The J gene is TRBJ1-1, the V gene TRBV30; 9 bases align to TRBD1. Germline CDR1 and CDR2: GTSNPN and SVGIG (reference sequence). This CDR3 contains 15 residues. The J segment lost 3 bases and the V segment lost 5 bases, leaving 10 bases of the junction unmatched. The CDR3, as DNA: TGTGCCTGGTACTCCCGGGACAGGGCCTACACTGAAGCTTTCTTT. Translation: CAWYSRDRAYTEAFF.

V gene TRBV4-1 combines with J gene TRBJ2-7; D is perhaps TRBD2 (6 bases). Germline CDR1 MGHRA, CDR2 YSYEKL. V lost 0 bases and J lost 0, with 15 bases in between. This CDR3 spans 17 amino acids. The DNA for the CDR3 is TGCGCCAGCAGCCAAGATGCGGGACCTACGAGCTCCTACGAGCAGTACTTC. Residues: CASSQDAGPTSSYEQYF.

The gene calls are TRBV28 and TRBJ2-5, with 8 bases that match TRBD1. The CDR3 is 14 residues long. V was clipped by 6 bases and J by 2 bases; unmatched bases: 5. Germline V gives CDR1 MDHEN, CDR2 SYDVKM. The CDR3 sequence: CASREDREQETQYF. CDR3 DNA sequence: TGTGCCAGCAGAGAGGACAGGGAACAAGAGACCCAGTACTTC.

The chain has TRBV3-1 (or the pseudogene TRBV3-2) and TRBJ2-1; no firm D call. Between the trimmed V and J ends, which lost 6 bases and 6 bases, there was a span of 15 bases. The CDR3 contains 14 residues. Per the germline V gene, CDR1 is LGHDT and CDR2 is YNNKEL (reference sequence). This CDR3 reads CASRSTPPINEQFF. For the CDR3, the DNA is TGTGCCAGCAGATCTACCCCACCTATCAATGAGCAGTTCTTC.

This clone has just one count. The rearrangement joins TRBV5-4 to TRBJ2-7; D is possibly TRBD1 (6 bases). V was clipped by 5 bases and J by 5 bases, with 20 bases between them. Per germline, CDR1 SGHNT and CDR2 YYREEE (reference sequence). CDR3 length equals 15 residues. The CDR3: CASSRRDTDSDEQYF. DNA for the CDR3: TGTGCCAGCAGTCGCAGGGACACAGACAGTGACGAGCAGTACTTC. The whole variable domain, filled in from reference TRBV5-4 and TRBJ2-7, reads ETGVTQSPTHLIKTRGQQVTLRCSSQSGHNTVSWYQQALGQGPQFIFQYYREEENGRGNFPPRFSGLQFPNYSSELNVNALELDDSALYLCASSRRDTDSDEQYFGPGTRLTVT.

CDR3 sequence (DNA): TGTGCCAGCAGCTTAAAGGACAGCAACTATGGCTACACCTTC. It is translated as CASSLKDSNYGYTF. V is TRBV7-3 and J is TRBJ1-2, with D tentatively TRBD1 (6 bases). Germline assignment: CDR1 SGHTA and CDR2 FQGTGA. The CDR3 has 14 residues. Trimming pared 1 base from V and 2 bases from J, leaving 8 bases between.

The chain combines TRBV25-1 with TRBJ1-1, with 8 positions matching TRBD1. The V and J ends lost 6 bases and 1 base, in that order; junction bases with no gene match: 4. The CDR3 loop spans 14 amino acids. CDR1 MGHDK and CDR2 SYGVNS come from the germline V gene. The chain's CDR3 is CASSRDRKNTEAFF. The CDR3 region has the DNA TGTGCCAGCAGCAGGGACAGGAAGAACACTGAAGCTTTCTTT.

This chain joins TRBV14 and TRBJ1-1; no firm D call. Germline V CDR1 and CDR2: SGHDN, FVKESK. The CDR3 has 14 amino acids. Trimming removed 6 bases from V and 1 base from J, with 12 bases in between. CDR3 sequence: CASSALDGNTEAFF. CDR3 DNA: TGTGCCAGCAGTGCTTTGGACGGGAACACTGAAGCTTTCTTT.

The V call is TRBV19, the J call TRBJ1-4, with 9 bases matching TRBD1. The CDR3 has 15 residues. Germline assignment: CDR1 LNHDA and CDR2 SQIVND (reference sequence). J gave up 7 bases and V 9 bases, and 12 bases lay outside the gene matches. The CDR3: CASHQQGALSEKLFF. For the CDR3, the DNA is TGTGCCAGCCATCAACAGGGGGCGCTTAGTGAAAAACTGTTTTTT.

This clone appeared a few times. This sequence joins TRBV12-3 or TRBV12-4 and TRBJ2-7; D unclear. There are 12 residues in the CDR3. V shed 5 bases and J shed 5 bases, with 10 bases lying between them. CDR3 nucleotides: TGTGCCAGCAGTCTAGGACCCCACGAGCAGTACTTC. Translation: CASSLGPHEQYF.

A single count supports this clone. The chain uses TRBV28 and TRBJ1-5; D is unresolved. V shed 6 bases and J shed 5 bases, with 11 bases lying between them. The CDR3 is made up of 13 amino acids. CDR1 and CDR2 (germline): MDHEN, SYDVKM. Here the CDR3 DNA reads TGTGCCAGCAGGGATCCCGCAGATCAGCCCCAGCATTTT. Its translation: CASRDPADQPQHF.

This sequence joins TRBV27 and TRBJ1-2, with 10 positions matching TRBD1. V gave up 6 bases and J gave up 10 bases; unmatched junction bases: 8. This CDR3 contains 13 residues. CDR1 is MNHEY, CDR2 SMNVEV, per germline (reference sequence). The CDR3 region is CASRGGTGVDYTF. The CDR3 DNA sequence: TGTGCCAGCAGGGGGGGGACAGGGGTCGACTACACCTTC.